In its sample, the clone carrying this T cell receptor beta chain was seen many times. What it binds is not known. Semi-nested PCR with Nested Universal Primer A followed constant-region reverse priming of full-length variable regions. TCRdb recomputed calls from the 5' RACE reads with MiXCR, one row per CDR3 protein. The sample consists of about 10,000 distinct CDR3 sequences, about 15% of them appearing once. V was pared by 3 bases and J by 2 bases, with 4 bases of the junction left unmatched. CDR1 is SGHKS and CDR2 is YYEKEE in the germline V gene (reference sequence). CDR3 length: 15 amino acids. Cells sorted as Tregs were CD4+, CD25+ and CD127-/low. The study's findings and limits: The TCR gene usage of tumor memory CD4+ T cells clustered together with blood and lymph node memory CD4+ cells and with lymph node naive CD4+ cells. Tumor Tregs overlapped most with tumor, then blood, naive CD4+ cells. Larger-cohort validation covered only one TCR beta V-J rearrangement.

The J gene is TRBJ1-1, the V gene TRBV5-5; 10 bases agree with TRBD1. The sample taken for sequencing was Tregs sorted from blood. The clonotype was recovered from a female donor with breast cancer. Written as DNA, the CDR3 is TGTGCCAGCAGCTCCGGACAGGGGGGTAACACTGAAGCTTTCTTT. Residues: CASSSGQGGNTEAFF.